These 18 T cell receptor beta chains were sequenced from one sample in a study of blood T cells in healthy people across ages. It was with a sample-barcoded 5' primer and a J-beta primer mix that a second PCR of roughly 7 to 12 cycles was run. TCRdb fed the 5' RACE reads into MiXCR, producing one record per CDR3 protein. The sample gives hundreds of thousands of distinct CDR3 sequences, 25% to 30% of which show up once; over 25% is in the top ten. Sequencing input: blood. The receptors were sampled from a woman between 65 and 79 years old in good health.

With respect to this clonotype: At one end the junction does not follow the germline gene, possibly because of a read error. This chain connects TRBV4-3 to TRBJ2-7; either TRBD1 or TRBD2 may supply D (5 bases each). The germline V gene encodes CDR1 LGHNA and CDR2 YSLEER. The CDR3 covers 15 residues. The CDR3: CASSQDRWGIYEQHF. DNA for the CDR3: TGCGCCAGCAGCCAAGATAGATGGGGGATCTACGAGCAGCACTTC.

This clonotype occurred a few times. Compared with germline, one end of the junction differs, possibly owing to a read error. The chain combines TRBV7-2 with TRBJ2-7; tentatively, D is TRBD2 (7 bases). This CDR3 comprises 16 residues. Germline lookup yields CDR1 SGHTA and CDR2 FQGNSA. Here the CDR3 reads CANSLGGGRRLYEQYF. The DNA of the CDR3 is TGTGCCAACAGCTTAGGGGGGGGGCGCCGCCTCTACGAGCAGTACTTC.

The chain is built from TRBV6-2 or TRBV6-3 and TRBJ2-5; TRBD2 agrees at 7 bases. The J call is in doubt because the DNA end fits TRBJ2-7 better. Germline values: CDR1 MNHEY, CDR2 SVGEGT. The CDR3 length is 15 residues. The CDR3 region is CASSYSGREDYEQYF. CDR3 in DNA: TGTGCCAGCAGTTACTCAGGCCGGGAGGACTACGAGCAGTACTTC.

This clonotype was counted between two and nine times. The genes are TRBV5-1 and TRBJ2-5; perhaps D is TRBD1 or TRBD2 (5 bases each). Judging by the DNA end, TRBJ2-1 fits better; the J call may be wrong. CDR3 length: 13 residues. Germline V gives CDR1 SGHRS, CDR2 YFSETQ. In DNA form, the CDR3 reads TGCGCCAGCAGATGGGGACCAAACAATGAGCAGTTCTTC. This gives the protein CASRWGPNNEQFF.

This clonotype was counted only a few times. The V call is TRBV18, the J call TRBJ2-3, with D possibly TRBD1 on 5 matching bases. The CDR3 is 15 amino acids. The germline V and J ends were trimmed by 3 bases and 0 bases, with 10 bases remaining between them. Germline V gene lookup returns CDR1 KGHSH and CDR2 LQKENI. The CDR3 loop is CASSPDSGSTDTQYF. CDR3 nucleotides: TGTGCCAGCTCACCTGACTCAGGGAGCACAGATACGCAGTATTTT.

The J gene is TRBJ2-5, the V gene TRBV28; D uncertain. With 5 bases removed from V and 3 bases from J, the gap between germline ends came to 22 bases. CDR1 MDHEN and CDR2 SYDVKM come from the germline V gene. The CDR3 sequence is 17 residues long. CDR3 in amino acids: CASSLSQGNGEKETQYF. CDR3 bases: TGTGCCAGCAGTCTGAGCCAAGGAAACGGAGAGAAAGAGACCCAGTACTTC.

The chain recombines TRBV2 with TRBJ1-1; no reliable D call. CDR1 is SNHLY, CDR2 FYNNEI, per germline. Trimming removed 4 bases from V and 3 bases from J, with 9 bases in between. The CDR3 length is 13 residues. DNA of the CDR3: TGTGCCAGCAGTGGGTCGGGGTACACTGAAGCTTTCTTT. This sequence encodes CASSGSGYTEAFF.

DNA for the CDR3: TGTGCCAGCAGTGAATACAGGGAACAGACCCAGTACTTC. Translated: CASSEYREQTQYF. The rearrangement joins TRBV2 to TRBJ2-5; possible D gene TRBD1, 6 bases. V shed 2 bases and J shed 6 bases, with 10 bases lying between them. CDR1 and CDR2 (germline): SNHLY, FYNNEI. The CDR3 covers 13 residues.

The rearrangement uses TRBV20-1 and TRBJ2-1, with 9 bases matching TRBD2. Trimming took 6 bases from V and 5 from J; bases not matched to a gene: 11. The germline V gene encodes CDR1 DFQATT and CDR2 SNEGSKA (reference sequence). The CDR3 contains 15 residues. The CDR3 DNA is TGCAGTGCCCACTTAGCGGGAGCTTCGAACAATGAGCAGTTCTTC. Protein sequence: CSAHLAGASNNEQFF.

This clonotype appeared a few times. CDR3: CASSSERTSGYEQFF. The CDR3 coding sequence is TGTGCCAGCAGCTCCGAGAGGACTAGCGGCTATGAGCAGTTCTTC. The chain couples TRBV7-9 to TRBJ2-5; TRBD2 aligns across 10 bases. The J call may be incorrect, as the DNA end agrees better with TRBJ2-1. This CDR3 has 15 amino acids. CDR1 and CDR2 (germline): SEHNR, FQNEAQ (reference sequence).

This clonotype was detected only a few times. The gene calls are TRBV7-8 and TRBJ2-4, with 7 nucleotides matching TRBD1. The CDR3 is 19 residues long. Germline V gives CDR1 SGHVS, CDR2 FQNEAQ. The V and J ends lost 5 bases and 3 bases, in that order; junction bases with no gene match: 19. In DNA form, the CDR3 reads TGTGCCAGCAGCCGCCCTCTAAGAGACAGGGCCTTAGGCAAAAACATTCAGTACTTC. It codes for CASSRPLRDRALGKNIQYF.

This clonotype was detected only once. This chain connects TRBV6-1 to TRBJ1-5; unclear D gene. V lost 1 base and J lost 7, with 11 bases in between. The V gene's germline CDR1 is MNHNS and CDR2 SASEGT. The CDR3 is 14 residues long. The CDR3 here is CASSEGVGSQPQHF. The CDR3 DNA reads as TGTGCCAGCAGTGAAGGTGTAGGGTCGCAGCCCCAGCATTTT.

This clonotype has a handful of counts. The chain joins TRBV7-3 to TRBJ2-7, with D unresolved. Trimming left V 2 bases short and J 2 bases short, with 13 bases between. Germline lookup yields CDR1 SGHTA and CDR2 FQGTGA. The CDR3 extends over 15 amino acids. The CDR3 DNA reads as TGTGCCAGCAGCTTAGAATCCGCAGGTGCCTACGAGCAGTACTTC. It translates to CASSLESAGAYEQYF.

This clonotype was observed a handful of times. The J gene is TRBJ2-5, the V gene TRBV5-1; D gene uncertain. Germline CDR1 is SGHRS and CDR2 is YFSETQ. V was pared by 3 bases and J by 5 bases, with 8 bases between. This CDR3 is built from 12 residues. CDR3 sequence: CASSYSTETQYF. CDR3 in DNA: TGCGCCAGCAGCTACTCTACTGAGACCCAGTACTTC.

V and J are TRBV6-5 and TRBJ2-7; 9 nucleotides align to TRBD1. Trimming removed 5 bases from V and 3 bases from J; junction bases left unmatched: 5. The germline V gene encodes CDR1 MNHEY and CDR2 SVGAGI. The CDR3 spans 14 residues. The CDR3, as DNA: TGTGCCAGCAGTGGCGGGACAGGGCGCTACGAGCAGTACTTC. Protein sequence: CASSGGTGRYEQYF.

This clonotype was seen a handful of times. V and J are TRBV14 and TRBJ2-2; TRBD2 agrees at 7 bases. The V gene end was trimmed by 5 bases and the J gene end by 2 bases; junction bases not matched to a gene: 8. CDR3 length equals 16 residues. CDR1 SGHDN and CDR2 FVKESK come from the germline V gene. The CDR3: CASSIFPGGNTGELFF. Here the CDR3 DNA reads TGTGCCAGCAGCATCTTCCCGGGAGGTAACACCGGGGAGCTGTTTTTT.

Only a few counts were recorded for this clonotype. The chain combines TRBV20-1 with TRBJ2-7, with 9 bases lining up with TRBD1. The CDR3 is 15 residues long. Germline-derived CDR1 and CDR2 are DFQATT and SNEGSKA (reference sequence). V lost 4 bases to trimming and J lost 5 bases; unmatched junction nucleotides: 12. The CDR3 sequence is CSATSDRDRVNEQYF. The CDR3 region has the DNA TGCAGTGCTACTTCGGATCGGGACAGGGTCAACGAGCAGTACTTC.

The chain uses TRBV6-8 and TRBJ2-7; TRBD2 might be the D (5 bases). V was clipped by 0 bases and J by 3 bases, with 12 bases between them. The germline V gene has CDR1 MNHGY and CDR2 SAAAGT. The CDR3 is 15 amino acids. CDR3: CASSYSTGNDYEQYF. The CDR3 region has the DNA TGTGCCAGCAGTTACTCGACGGGGAATGACTACGAGCAGTACTTC.